This T cell receptor (beta chain) comes out of a study of T-cell reconstitution after alpha-beta-depleted transplantation in children. The study, taken as a whole, reports: There were reportedly several hundred expanded graft clones from which alpha-beta T cells came about two months after transplant.

Concerning this clonotype itself: Its antigen is not identified.

The authors prepared the TCRbeta library with unique molecular identifiers. TCRdb re-analysed the PCR reads in MiXCR, keeping a single row per CDR3 protein. Of 450,000 to 600,000 distinct CDR3 sequences listed, more than 9% are singletons. The receptor's source is a child between 2 and 9 years old with inherited bone marrow failure, due to receive a stem cell transplant. The source material was PBMCs, sampled before TCRalphabeta/CD19-depleted stem cell transplant.

CDR3 in DNA: TGTGCCAGTTCCCAACAGGGTACTAGGCCCTACAATGAGCAGTTCTTC. It codes for CASSQQGTRPYNEQFF. The genes are TRBV19 and TRBJ2-1, with TRBD1 as a possible D gene (6 bases). There are 16 residues in the CDR3. Germline-derived CDR1 and CDR2 are LNHDA and SQIVND (reference sequence). The V gene lost 8 bases and the J gene lost 2 bases, with 19 bases spanning the gap.